This TCR beta chain originates from a study of cytomegalovirus exposure and HLA in healthy donors. PCR was performed using 60 Vbeta and 13 Jbeta primers. Methods used by the authors: A follow-up analysis tallied around 76 million unique TCR beta chains, some 11 million shared. The protocol was immunoSEQ multiplex PCR, while the TCRdb copy is restricted to in-frame clones and leaves out a portion. That table is the source of V, J and clone size, and D and trimming were worked out from the DNA. Counted here are about 170,000 clones, 82% occurring once; the ten biggest clones make up under 1%. This CDR3 region has 15 residues. Germline-derived CDR1 and CDR2 are SGHRS and YFSETQ. Deletions cut 0 bases from V and 3 bases from J, with 13 bases between.

This TCR derives from a girl aged 2-10 years in good health and CMV-seropositive. Sample: PBMCs. The chain employs TRBV5-1 and TRBJ2-7, with D unresolved. CDR3 sequence: CASSLGFSFSYEQYF. In nucleotides, the CDR3 is TGCGCCAGCAGCTTGGGTTTTTCGTTCAGCTACGAGCAGTACTTC. Using reference TRBV5-1 and TRBJ2-7 for the parts outside the CDR3, the full variable domain is KAGVTQTPRYLIKTRGQQVTLSCSPISGHRSVSWYQQTPGQGLQFLFEYFSETQRNKGNFPGRFSGRQFSNSRSEMNVSTLELGDSALYLCASSLGFSFSYEQYFGPGTRLTVT.